Following are 32 T cell receptor beta chains from one sample sequenced in a study of T cells in Graves' hyperthyroidism and ophthalmopathy. Amplification targeted TCR beta CDR3 regions from RNA transcripts. Primed by the HTBI set, a first-round RT-PCR was run on the TCR CDR3. TCRdb recomputed calls from the multiplex PCR reads with MiXCR, one row per CDR3 protein. The data hold hundreds of thousands of distinct CDR3 sequences, with roughly 15% observed a single time. The material sequenced was blood. The receptors come from a woman aged 25 to 39 with Graves' hyperthyroidism.

This clonotype was counted at least ten times. This chain joins TRBV18 and TRBJ2-5, with a tentative D call TRBD2 (6 bases). The CDR3 is 15 residues long. Germline CDR1 KGHSH, CDR2 LQKENI. Trimming took 3 bases from V and 5 from J, leaving 16 bases between them. Here the CDR3 reads CASSPGQAGTETQYF. In DNA, the CDR3 is TGTGCCAGCTCACCGGGTCAGGCGGGAACGGAGACCCAGTACTTC.

About this clonotype: Just one base apart from a much larger clone, this may be a read error. This chain connects TRBV12-3 or TRBV12-4 to TRBJ2-7; 11 bases are shared with TRBD2. The CDR3 contains 14 residues. The CDR3 loop reads CARSPGTSGGEQYF. CDR3 nucleotide sequence: TGTGCCCGCAGCCCCGGGACTAGCGGAGGCGAGCAGTACTTC.

This clonotype was seen more than once but under ten times. The rearrangement uses TRBV4-1 and TRBJ2-2; possible D gene TRBD2, 5 bases. This CDR3 has 17 amino acids. Germline V gives CDR1 MGHRA, CDR2 YSYEKL. Trimming stripped 0 bases from V and 6 bases from J, with 17 bases between. CDR3 sequence reads: CASSQEPGGSGSGELFF. CDR3 sequence (DNA): TGCGCCAGCAGCCAAGAGCCTGGCGGGTCGGGATCCGGGGAGCTGTTTTTT.

The rearrangement joins TRBV30 to TRBJ2-7, with 7 bases that match TRBD1. The germline CDR1 and CDR2 sequences are GTSNPN and SVGIG (reference sequence). The CDR3 extends over 15 amino acids. V lost 3 bases, J lost 2 bases, and 10 bases stayed unmatched. CDR3 DNA: TGTGCCTGGAGGGAAGCCGGGACAGAGCCCTACGAGCAGTACTTC. Amino acids: CAWREAGTEPYEQYF. The whole variable domain, remainder taken from reference TRBV30 and TRBJ2-7, is SQTIHQWPATLVQPVGSPLSLECTVEGTSNPNLYWYRQAAGRGLQLLFYSVGIGQISSEVPQNLSASRPQDRQFILSSKKLLLSDSGFYLCAWREAGTEPYEQYFGPGTRLTVT.

The rearrangement links TRBV12-3 or TRBV12-4 to TRBJ2-3; D gene uncertain. Between the trimmed V and J ends, which lost 6 bases and 4 bases, there was a span of 20 bases. The CDR3 is 16 residues long. The CDR3 spells CASSFGFSGTADTQYF. The CDR3 DNA follows: TGTGCCAGCAGCTTCGGGTTCTCTGGTACGGCAGATACGCAGTATTTT.

Many counts were recorded for this clonotype. This chain links TRBV28 with TRBJ1-5; D unclear. Trimming shortened V by 3 bases and J by 5 bases, and 14 bases separated the two germline ends. Looked up from germline, CDR1 is MDHEN and CDR2 is SYDVKM. The CDR3 has 15 amino acids. The CDR3 DNA follows: TGTGCCAGCAGTTTTTTCACAGAAACATATCAGCCCCAGCATTTT. The encoded protein is CASSFFTETYQPQHF.

At least ten counts were recorded for this clonotype. This chain links TRBV11-2 with TRBJ2-1; D is unresolved. Germline CDR1 SGHAT, CDR2 FQNNGV. Between the trimmed V and J ends, which lost 1 base and 9 bases, there was a span of 4 bases. The length of the CDR3 is 11 residues. The CDR3 coding sequence is TGTGCCAGCAGCTTAGGTCCTGAGCAGTTCTTC. It encodes CASSLGPEQFF.

This chain joins TRBV20-1 and TRBJ1-5, with a possible D match to TRBD1 (5 bases). The CDR3 runs to 13 residues. Trimming cost V 4 bases and J 6 bases, with 13 bases left between them. Germline assignment: CDR1 DFQATT and CDR2 SNEGSKA (reference sequence). Here the CDR3 reads CSATTGLGQPQHF. The CDR3 DNA follows: TGCAGTGCTACGACGGGGCTGGGTCAGCCCCAGCATTTT.

This clonotype has more than one count but fewer than ten. This sequence joins TRBV15 and TRBJ1-3; no clear D gene. CDR1 is LNHNV, CDR2 YYDKDF, per germline (reference sequence). The V end lost 0 bases, the J end lost 4 bases, and 7 bases lay between the germline ends. CDR3 length: 14 amino acids. CDR3 loop: CATSRDYTGNTIYF. The CDR3 coding sequence is TGTGCCACCAGCAGAGATTATACCGGAAACACCATATATTTT.

This clonotype was observed many times. The chain joins TRBV20-1 to TRBJ2-5; perhaps TRBD2 as D (6 bases). The CDR3 is 14 residues long. The V gene lost 5 bases and the J gene lost 1 base, with 14 bases spanning the gap. Germline V gene data show CDR1 as DFQATT and CDR2 as SNEGSKA (reference sequence). The CDR3 DNA reads TGCAGTGCTCAGGGAGGACGAGTCCAAGAGACCCAGTACTTC. The encoded protein is CSAQGGRVQETQYF.

This clonotype was seen a few times. The chain employs TRBV6-6 and TRBJ1-1, with TRBD1 as a possible D gene (5 bases). The germline V gene has CDR1 MNHNY and CDR2 SVGAGI (reference sequence). The CDR3 sequence is 15 residues long. The V gene lost 0 bases and the J gene lost 7 bases, with 15 bases spanning the gap. CDR3 protein: CASSYSIRRDGEAFF. CDR3 sequence (DNA): TGTGCCAGCAGTTACTCGATTAGGAGGGACGGTGAAGCTTTCTTT.

This clonotype was observed a few times. This chain links TRBV24-1 with TRBJ2-3, with D unresolved. Germline V gives CDR1 KGHDR, CDR2 SFDVKD. The CDR3 length is 13 residues. With 3 bases removed from V and 2 bases from J, the gap between germline ends came to 5 bases. Here the CDR3 DNA reads TGTGCCACCAGTGATCCCCCCACAGATACGCAGTATTTT. It is translated as CATSDPPTDTQYF.

This clonotype was recorded a few times. The rearrangement joins TRBV6-2 or TRBV6-3 to TRBJ2-2; 9 bases match TRBD2. CDR1 is MNHEY and CDR2 is SVGEGT in the germline V gene. J was trimmed by 1 base and V by 6 bases; bases with no gene match: 12. The CDR3 totals 18 residues. The CDR3: CASSLAPSGNENTGELFF. The DNA for the CDR3 is TGTGCCAGCAGCCTAGCTCCTAGCGGGAATGAGAACACCGGGGAGCTGTTTTTT.

This clonotype was counted at least ten times. J is TRBJ1-2 and V is TRBV2, with no clear D. CDR3 size: 13 residues. Trimming removed 9 bases from V and 4 bases from J, with 15 bases in between. CDR1 is SNHLY and CDR2 is FYNNEI in the germline V gene. The CDR3 is CASSGDGLYGYTF. DNA for the CDR3: TGTGCCAGTTCGGGCGACGGGCTCTATGGCTACACCTTC.

This clonotype was picked up many times. V and J are TRBV7-9 and TRBJ2-7; 9 bases line up with TRBD2. Germline loops: CDR1 SEHNR, CDR2 FQNEAQ (reference sequence). The trim removed 0 bases at V and 3 bases at J, leaving 6 bases unmatched. The CDR3 consists of 16 residues. CDR3: CASSLARASGIYEQYF. In DNA, the CDR3 is TGTGCCAGCAGCTTAGCTAGGGCTAGCGGGATCTACGAGCAGTACTTC.

Ten or more counts support this clonotype. The gene calls are TRBV25-1 and TRBJ2-5; a weak D match, TRBD1 (5 bases). The germline gives CDR1 MGHDK, CDR2 SYGVNS. Between the trimmed V and J ends, which lost 4 bases and 5 bases, there was a span of 11 bases. This CDR3 is built from 13 residues. CDR3 in DNA: TGTGCCAGCAGTGGGGCAGGGCGGGAGACCCAGTACTTC. Residues: CASSGAGRETQYF.

This clonotype was counted between two and nine times. J is TRBJ1-5 and V is TRBV18; the D is unclear. Germline CDR1 KGHSH, CDR2 LQKENI. CDR3 length: 13 amino acids. Trimming shortened V by 3 bases and J by 5 bases, and 8 bases separated the two germline ends. This chain's CDR3 is CASSPNSHQPQHF. CDR3 in DNA: TGTGCCAGCTCACCCAATTCCCATCAGCCCCAGCATTTT.

This clonotype showed up many times. V is TRBV6-5 and J is TRBJ2-7, with a possible D match to TRBD1 (6 bases). CDR1 and CDR2 (germline): MNHEY, SVGAGI. The CDR3 sequence is 13 residues long. The V end was cut by 2 bases, the J end by 2 bases, with 7 bases between. The CDR3 sequence: CASSYRDTYEQYF. The DNA of the CDR3 is TGTGCCAGCAGTTACCGGGACACCTACGAGCAGTACTTC.

A few counts support this clonotype. This may come from a read error, since a much larger clone is one base off. This rearrangement joins TRBV18 to TRBJ1-2; perhaps TRBD1 as D (6 bases). Per germline, CDR1 KGHSH and CDR2 LQKENI. There are 13 residues in the CDR3. V was cut by 3 bases and J by 7 bases, with 12 bases left in between. CDR3 amino acids: CASSPSGGSGYTF. The CDR3 DNA sequence: TGTGCCAGCTCACCGTCCGGGGGCTCTGGCTACACCTTC.

In this sample, this clonotype turned up a few times. One end of the junction is discordant with germline, which a read error may explain. This chain joins TRBV16 and TRBJ2-7, with D maybe TRBD1 (5 bases). This CDR3 spans 14 amino acids. Germline V lookup: CDR1 KGHSY, CDR2 FQNENV. CDR3 residues: CASSQYQGPYEQCF. The CDR3 DNA sequence: TGTGCCAGCAGCCAATACCAGGGTCCCTACGAGCAGTGCTTC.

The V call is TRBV11-3, the J call TRBJ2-1, with 8 bases matching TRBD1. Germline CDR1 SGHNT, CDR2 YENEEA. V trimming: 3 bases; J trimming: 2 bases; junction bases outside the gene matches: 3. CDR3 length: 15 amino acids. CDR3 nucleotides: TGTGCCAGCAGCTTCCGGACAGGGCCCTACAATGAGCAGTTCTTC. It translates to CASSFRTGPYNEQFF.

This clonotype has ten or more counts. The V and J genes are TRBV7-9 and TRBJ1-6, with 7 nucleotides matching TRBD1. Germline V gene lookup returns CDR1 SEHNR and CDR2 FQNEAQ (reference sequence). This CDR3 has 14 amino acids. Unmatched junction bases numbered 6, after V lost 5 bases and J lost 8 bases. CDR3 DNA sequence: TGTGCCAGCAGCAAACAGGGGAAAGATTCACCCCTCCACTTT. It encodes CASSKQGKDSPLHF.

This clonotype was picked up many times. The chain links TRBV7-9 to TRBJ1-1; unclear D gene. Trimming removed 1 base at V and 8 bases at J, with 5 bases between. Germline lookup yields CDR1 SEHNR and CDR2 FQNEAQ (reference sequence). This CDR3 has 11 amino acids. CDR3 sequence reads: CASSLDREAFF. In DNA form, the CDR3 reads TGTGCCAGCAGCTTAGACAGAGAAGCTTTCTTT.

The rearrangement uses TRBV20-1 and TRBJ2-7; 7 bases are a match to TRBD1. V was clipped by 5 bases and J by 3 bases; unmatched bases: 10. Germline CDR1 is DFQATT and CDR2 is SNEGSKA (reference sequence). The CDR3 contains 14 residues. The chain's CDR3 is CSAVTGTANYEQYF. The CDR3 nucleotides are TGCAGTGCTGTCACCGGGACAGCAAACTACGAGCAGTACTTC.

To note about this clonotype: A read error may be the cause here, since a much bigger clone is one base away. The V gene is TRBV20-1, the J gene TRBJ2-1, with D maybe TRBD2 (5 bases). This CDR3 is 14 amino acids long. CDR1 DFQATT and CDR2 SNEGSKA come from the germline V gene (reference sequence). DNA for the CDR3: TGCAGTGCTGACCCGGGAAGGGCTTACAATGAGCCGTTCTTC. Translating gives CSADPGRAYNEPFF.

This clonotype was counted ten times or more. The chain recombines TRBV18 with TRBJ1-1; possible D gene TRBD1, 5 bases. The CDR3 is 15 amino acids. V was clipped by 1 base and J by 2 bases, with 11 bases between them. Germline lookup yields CDR1 KGHSH and CDR2 LQKENI. CDR3 coding DNA: TGTGCCAGCTCACCACAGAGGAGGGGCAACACTGAAGCTTTCTTT. Translated: CASSPQRRGNTEAFF.

This clonotype has just a few counts. The chain has TRBV6-1 and TRBJ2-7; 12 positions match TRBD2. The CDR3 loop spans 14 amino acids. The trim removed 4 bases at V and 6 bases at J, leaving 4 bases unmatched. Germline V gene sequence: CDR1 MNHNS, CDR2 SASEGT. The CDR3 region is CASSAGLAGTEQYF. Written as DNA, the CDR3 is TGTGCCAGCAGTGCCGGACTAGCGGGAACCGAGCAGTACTTC.

The chain is built from TRBV18 and TRBJ1-3, with 7 bases identical to TRBD1. CDR3 size: 16 residues. Germline CDR1 is KGHSH and CDR2 is LQKENI. The trim removed 3 bases at V and 0 bases at J, leaving 5 bases unmatched. The CDR3 nucleotides read TGTGCCAGCTCACCGCAAGGGACAGCCTCTGGAAACACCATATATTTT. It codes for CASSPQGTASGNTIYF. Drawing the rest from reference TRBV18 and TRBJ1-3, the complete variable domain is NAGVMQNPRHLVRRRGQEARLRCSPMKGHSHVYWYRQLPEEGLKFMVYLQKENIIDESGMPKERFSAEFPKEGPSILRIQQVVRGDSAAYFCASSPQGTASGNTIYFGEGSWLTVV.

The chain carries TRBV12-3 or TRBV12-4 and TRBJ1-4; the match to TRBD1 covers 7 bases. V shed 3 bases, J shed 8 bases, and the junction held 9 bases outside the gene matches. The CDR3 totals 15 residues. The CDR3: CASSFGGQAREKLFF. CDR3 nucleotide sequence: TGTGCCAGCAGTTTTGGAGGACAGGCGAGGGAAAAACTGTTTTTT.

Turning to this clonotype: An end of the junction does not agree with germline; a read error may underlie this. V usage is TRBV5-1 and J usage is TRBJ2-2; the D gene is possibly TRBD2 (7 bases). Germline-derived CDR1 and CDR2 are SGHRS and YFSETQ. The CDR3 spans 17 residues. The CDR3 DNA is TGTGCCAGCAGCGCAAGGGCCCCTGCGCGGGGGCCCGGGGAGCTGTTTTTT. It translates to CASSARAPARGPGELFF.

The chain has TRBV24-1 and TRBJ2-7; 11 bases align to TRBD1. Germline-derived CDR1 and CDR2 are KGHDR and SFDVKD. The CDR3 consists of 14 residues. Trimming at V came to 9 bases and at J to 5 bases, leaving 8 bases not matched to a gene. The DNA for the CDR3 is TGTGCCACCGCCAGATGGGACAGGGGGGACGAGCAGTACTTC. This encodes CATARWDRGDEQYF.

This clonotype showed up many times. The chain joins TRBV5-1 to TRBJ2-7; D is unresolved. Deletions cut 0 bases from V and 2 bases from J, with 9 bases between. The CDR3 is 14 amino acids. The germline V gene encodes CDR1 SGHRS and CDR2 YFSETQ. This CDR3 reads CASSLAPPAYEQYF. For the CDR3, the DNA is TGCGCCAGCAGCTTGGCCCCCCCCGCCTACGAGCAGTACTTC.